A selection of T cell receptor beta chains follows, all from one sample in a study of technical replicates of blood from several donors. Produced via immunoSEQ multiplex PCR; TCRdb's table is partial and in-frame only. The sample records tens of thousands of clones, roughly 94% being singletons. The specimen sequenced was T cells isolated from PBMCs. These receptors were taken from a human donor in good health. Both conserved end residues are part of each CDR3. Fields, in order: clone size, V gene, D gene, J gene, CDR3 length, CDR3 protein, CDR3 DNA. D genes are given only for firm matches. A clone size is listed for some rows: how often the clone was seen (once, few, many), or a class if it is expanded.

-	TRBV6-1	TRBD1	TRBJ2-7	13	CASEPGTVYEQYF	TGTGCCAGCGAGCCCGGGACAGTCTACGAGCAGTACTTC
-	TRBV5-4	-	TRBJ1-1	15	CASRQSRAQDNEAFF	TGTGCCAGCAGACAATCCCGGGCCCAGGACAATGAAGCTTTCTTT
-	TRBV18	-	TRBJ2-5	14	CASSVRQDLETQYF	TGTGCCAGCTCTGTAAGGCAGGACTTAGAGACCCAGTACTTC
-	TRBV5-1	TRBD2	TRBJ2-7	15	CASPAAGVLNYEQYF	TGCGCCAGCCCAGCCGCGGGAGTTTTAAATTACGAGCAGTACTTC
-	TRBV7-2	TRBD1	TRBJ1-3	17	CASSLGVRGISGNTIYF	TGTGCCAGCAGCTTAGGAGTCAGGGGGATCTCTGGAAACACCATATATTTT
-	TRBV19	-	TRBJ1-6	12	CASSLGASPLHF	TGTGCCAGTAGTCTGGGGGCTTCACCCCTCCACTTT
-	TRBV30	-	TRBJ2-7	14	CAWSGYGQSYEQYF	TGTGCCTGGAGTGGATATGGACAGTCCTACGAGCAGTACTTC
-	TRBV11-2	-	TRBJ2-7	15	CASSLVRTANYEQYF	TGTGCCAGCAGCTTAGTACGGACAGCGAACTACGAGCAGTACTTC
-	TRBV7-9	-	TRBJ2-7	19	CASSSYRPGPRRDSYEQYF	TGTGCCAGCAGCTCCTACCGCCCGGGGCCCCGGAGGGACTCCTACGAGCAGTACTTC
-	TRBV9	-	TRBJ2-2	15	CASSVGAVNTGELFF	TGTGCCAGCAGCGTAGGTGCGGTGAACACCGGGGAGCTGTTTTTT
-	TRBV6-1	TRBD1	TRBJ2-1	16	CASSELWGQGNNEQFF	TGTGCCAGCAGTGAATTATGGGGACAGGGAAACAATGAGCAGTTCTTC
-	TRBV27	TRBD2	TRBJ2-7	14	CASSRRGESYEQYF	TGTGCCAGCAGCCGACGGGGGGAATCCTACGAGCAGTACTTC
once	TRBV6-5	TRBD1	TRBJ1-2	13	CASSFHRGQGYTF	TGTGCCAGCAGTTTCCACAGGGGGCAGGGCTACACCTTC
-	TRBV5-1	-	TRBJ2-2	12	CASSHGYGELFF	TGCGCCAGCAGCCACGGTTATGGGGAGCTGTTTTTT
once	TRBV29-1	-	TRBJ2-3	12	CSVELASDTQYF	TGCAGCGTTGAGCTAGCGTCCGATACGCAGTATTTT
-	TRBV5-4	-	TRBJ2-2	13	CASSPDFTGELFF	TGTGCCAGCAGTCCAGACTTCACCGGGGAGCTGTTTTTT
-	TRBV9	-	TRBJ2-2	16	CASSVRQGGSTGELFF	TGTGCCAGCAGCGTACGGCAGGGAGGAAGCACCGGGGAGCTGTTTTTT
-	TRBV11-2	TRBD1	TRBJ2-5	16	CASSLGTGRVGETQYF	TGTGCCAGCAGCTTGGGGACAGGGAGGGTTGGAGAGACCCAGTACTTC
-	TRBV10-3	TRBD1	TRBJ2-7	13	CAAVRDRGYEQYF	TGTGCCGCCGTCCGGGACAGGGGGTACGAGCAGTACTTC
-	TRBV28	-	TRBJ1-4	14	CASSLGGIGEKLFF	TGTGCCAGCAGCCTGGGGGGAATTGGGGAAAAACTGTTTTTT
once	TRBV14	-	TRBJ1-2	15	CASSQERGQYYGYTF	TGTGCCAGCAGCCAAGAGCGTGGACAGTACTATGGCTACACCTTC
-	TRBV7-9	-	TRBJ2-1	14	CASSLAGGPNEQFF	TGTGCCAGCAGCTTAGCGGGGGGGCCGAATGAGCAGTTCTTC
-	TRBV29-1	-	TRBJ2-5	13	CSVEDHGGETQYF	TGCAGCGTTGAAGATCATGGAGGCGAGACCCAGTACTTC
-	TRBV7-6	-	TRBJ2-7	12	CASSLAGQKQYF	TGTGCCAGCAGCTTAGCGGGGCAGAAGCAGTACTTC
once	TRBV5-1	-	TRBJ2-6	15	CASSLARSGANVLTF	TGCGCCAGCAGCTTGGCCCGCTCTGGGGCCAACGTCCTGACTTTC
-	TRBV6-5	-	TRBJ2-7	14	CASRSIATYYEQYF	TGTGCCAGCAGGTCTATAGCGACGTATTACGAGCAGTACTTC
-	TRBV5-1	TRBD1	TRBJ1-6	16	CASSGRTGQDNSPLHF	TGCGCCAGCTCTGGGAGGACGGGACAGGATAATTCACCCCTCCACTTT
-	TRBV29-1	-	TRBJ2-7	15	CSVGLVGSRAGEQYF	TGCAGCGTTGGGCTAGTCGGGTCGAGAGCGGGCGAGCAGTACTTC
once	TRBV4-1	-	TRBJ2-4	13	CASNSLTENIQYF	TGCGCCAGCAACTCCCTGACAGAGAACATTCAGTACTTC
-	TRBV6-5	TRBD1	TRBJ1-2	14	CASSRDRESYGYTF	TGTGCCAGCAGTCGGGACAGGGAAAGCTATGGCTACACCTTC
-	TRBV27	TRBD2	TRBJ2-1	15	CASSLSGGAYNEQFF	TGTGCCAGCAGCCTAAGCGGGGGGGCCTACAATGAGCAGTTCTTC
-	TRBV18	TRBD2	TRBJ2-7	15	CASSPRGLAGDEQYF	TGTGCCAGCTCGCCGCGGGGACTAGCGGGAGACGAGCAGTACTTC
-	TRBV5-4	TRBD2	TRBJ2-1	14	CASSRDYRDNEQFF	TGTGCCAGCAGCAGGGACTACCGGGACAATGAGCAGTTCTTC